These T cell receptor beta chains were read from a single sample in a study of beta chain features in type 1 diabetes. Sequenced by immunoSEQ multiplex PCR; TCRdb stores in-frame clones only, minus some. This table has about 470,000 clones, approximately 28% appearing once. The sequenced material came from naive CD4+ T cells from blood. The source of these receptors is a man between 18 and 29 years old in good health. Each CDR3 is given with its conserved first and last residue. The D gene is left open where the match is weak. Expanded clones get a size class; other rows say once, few or many, or leave the size out.

v_call	j_call	d_call	clone_size	cdr3_length	cdr3_nt	cdr3_aa
TRBV7-9	TRBJ1-4	TRBD1	-	15	TGTGCCAGCAGCCTACAGACAGGGGGCCTTGAAAAACTGTTTTTT	CASSLQTGGLEKLFF
TRBV29-1	TRBJ2-6	-	-	14	TGCAGCGTGTGGGGGGGCACCGGGGCCAACGTCCTGACTTTC	CSVWGGTGANVLTF
TRBV4-2	TRBJ2-1	TRBD2	-	17	TGTGCCAGCAGCCTTTCCCGGAGGGGACTAGCGGACAATGAGCAGTTCTTC	CASSLSRRGLADNEQFF
TRBV7-3	TRBJ2-1	-	-	13	TGTGCCAGCAGCCCACCGACTGGGAATGAGCAGTTCTTC	CASSPPTGNEQFF
TRBV6-5	TRBJ2-7	TRBD1	few	15	TGTGCCAGCAGTTCGACAGGGTCGGTGGTTTACGAGCAGTACTTC	CASSSTGSVVYEQYF
TRBV7-6	TRBJ2-7	-	-	15	TGTGCCAGCAGCTTACAACTAGCCCGGGAATACGAGCAGTACTTC	CASSLQLAREYEQYF
TRBV4-1	TRBJ2-5	TRBD2	-	16	TGCGCCAGCAGCCAAGGGCTAGCGGGAGGGCCCGGGACCCAGTACTTC	CASSQGLAGGPGTQYF
TRBV6-5	TRBJ1-1	-	-	14	TGTGCCAGCAGTCGGGACCCACTTAACACTGAAGCTTTCTTT	CASSRDPLNTEAFF
TRBV30	TRBJ2-7	-	-	15	TGTGCCTGGAGTGTACTCAAGGGGAGCTCCTACGAGCAGTACTTC	CAWSVLKGSSYEQYF
TRBV11-1	TRBJ2-1	-	-	14	TGTGCCAGCAGCCGGGAAGGTAATTACAATGAGCAGTTCTTC	CASSREGNYNEQFF
TRBV7-2	TRBJ2-5	-	few	15	TGTGCCAGCTCACGGCGGCGGAGGGTAGCGGAGACCCAGTACTTC	CASSRRRRVAETQYF
TRBV20-1	TRBJ2-7	-	-	11	TGCAGTGCTCAACGGCCCTACGAGCAGTACTTC	CSAQRPYEQYF
TRBV7-8	TRBJ2-7	TRBD1	few	15	TGTGCCAGCAGCGGGCGGACAGGGGGCTCCTACGAGCAGTACTTC	CASSGRTGGSYEQYF
TRBV11-2	TRBJ2-3	-	-	15	TGTGCCAGCAGCTTATCCGGGTCCCGTACAGATACGCAGTATTTT	CASSLSGSRTDTQYF
TRBV14	TRBJ2-7	-	-	11	TGTGCCAGCAGCCTCTTCTACGAGCAGTACTTC	CASSLFYEQYF
TRBV9	TRBJ2-7	-	-	14	TGTGCCAGCAGCGTAGCTCCGTCATTCTACGAGCAGTACTTC	CASSVAPSFYEQYF
TRBV7-9	TRBJ2-5	TRBD2	few	15	TGTGCCAGCAGCTTAGAGGGGACTAGCGGGAGCTCCCGGTACTTC	CASSLEGTSGSSRYF
TRBV25-1	TRBJ2-1	TRBD2	-	15	TGTGCCAGCAGTGCACCGGGCAGCGGGGACAATGAGCAGTTCTTC	CASSAPGSGDNEQFF
TRBV7-2	TRBJ2-3	-	-	15	TGTGCCAGCAGCTGGGCCGGGACTTCAACAGATACGCAGTATTTT	CASSWAGTSTDTQYF
TRBV28	TRBJ1-1	-	-	15	TGTGCCAGCAGTTTGCTCGGCACACTGAACACTGAAGCTTTCTTT	CASSLLGTLNTEAFF
TRBV30	TRBJ1-1	-	-	13	TGTGCCTGGAGTAGCGGGATGAACACTGAAGCTTTCTTT	CAWSSGMNTEAFF
TRBV7-3	TRBJ2-5	-	few	13	TGTGCCAGCAGCCCGGGGTCCCAAGGGACCCAGTACTTC	CASSPGSQGTQYF
TRBV25-1	TRBJ2-1	TRBD2	-	14	TGTGCCAGCAGTGATCTAGCGGGGGCCAATGAGCAGTTCTTC	CASSDLAGANEQFF
TRBV20-1	TRBJ2-1	-	-	8	TGCAGTGCTAGCCGACAGTTCTTC	CSASRQFF
TRBV7-2	TRBJ1-2	-	-	11	TGTGCCAGCAGCGAATGGACAGAGCACACCTTC	CASSEWTEHTF
TRBV28	TRBJ2-1	TRBD1	-	13	TGTGCCAGCAGTGGGGACAGGGTAAATGAGCAGTTCTTC	CASSGDRVNEQFF
TRBV6-6	TRBJ2-5	-	once	15	TGTGCCAGCAGTTACAGTGTCAGGGTAGGAGAGACCCAGTACTTC	CASSYSVRVGETQYF
TRBV29-1	TRBJ2-3	-	-	13	TGCAGCGTTATATCGGGTTCTGCGGATACGCAGTATTTT	CSVISGSADTQYF
TRBV14	TRBJ2-1	TRBD1	-	15	TGTGCCAGCAGCCAGACAGGGAGCTCCTACAATGAGCAGTTCTTC	CASSQTGSSYNEQFF
TRBV5-1	TRBJ2-7	-	few	14	TGCGCCAGCAGCTTGGCTCTAGCTGGAAACGAGCAGTACTTC	CASSLALAGNEQYF
TRBV9	TRBJ2-2	-	-	14	TGTGCCAGCAGCTCCCCGGCGAACACCGGGGAGCTGTTTTTT	CASSSPANTGELFF
TRBV15	TRBJ1-5	-	few	16	TGTGCCACCAGCAGAGTTACAAACAGGGCCGGTCAGCCCCAGCATTTT	CATSRVTNRAGQPQHF
TRBV5-4	TRBJ2-5	TRBD2	few	14	TGTGCCAGCAGAGAGACTAGCGACCGAGAGACCCAGTACTTC	CASRETSDRETQYF
TRBV9	TRBJ2-1	TRBD2	few	15	TGTGCCAGCAGCGTAGCGCTAGCGGGAGCTGGGGAGCAGTTCTTC	CASSVALAGAGEQFF
TRBV30	TRBJ2-7	-	-	14	TGTGCCTGGAGTGTACGGCGGACCTCCTACGAGCAGTACTTC	CAWSVRRTSYEQYF
TRBV6-6	TRBJ2-5	-	-	11	TGTGCCAGCAGTGGGAAAGAGACCCAGTACTTC	CASSGKETQYF
TRBV6-1	TRBJ2-5	-	-	15	TGTGCCAGCAGTAACCTTGGACAGATACAAGAGACCCAGTACTTC	CASSNLGQIQETQYF
TRBV11-2	TRBJ2-1	-	-	17	TGTGCCAGCAGCTTAGAGAAGGGGAGTAGCTCCTACAATGAGCAGTTCTTC	CASSLEKGSSSYNEQFF
TRBV6-6	TRBJ2-6	-	-	12	TGTGCCAGCAGTGATGGGGCCAACGTCCTGACTTTC	CASSDGANVLTF
TRBV7-9	TRBJ2-4	TRBD2	few	14	TGTGCCAGCAGCTTAGCGCGCAGGGAGGGCATTCAGTACTTC	CASSLARREGIQYF
TRBV29-1	TRBJ1-2	-	-	13	TGCAGCGTTGATCTCCACCTACGCGATGGCTACACCTTC	CSVDLHLRDGYTF
TRBV28	TRBJ1-2	-	few	12	TGTGCCAGCAGTTTGGCAGCCCATGGCTACACCTTC	CASSLAAHGYTF
TRBV30	TRBJ1-2	TRBD1	-	12	TGTGCCTGTGGACAGGCTAACTATGGCTACACCTTC	CACGQANYGYTF
TRBV7-8	TRBJ2-7	-	-	15	TGTGCCAGCAGCGGAAGCCGACACCTCTCCTACGAGCAGTACTTC	CASSGSRHLSYEQYF
TRBV5-1	TRBJ2-2	-	-	12	TGCGCCAGCAGCTCCCCCGGCGGGGAGCTGTTTTTT	CASSSPGGELFF
TRBV2	TRBJ2-5	-	once	12	TGTGCCAGCAGCGCTAGAGGGGAGACCCAGTACTTC	CASSARGETQYF
TRBV7-2	TRBJ2-7	-	few	11	TGTGCCAGCAGCTCCGCACACGAGCAGTACTTC	CASSSAHEQYF
TRBV10-3	TRBJ2-5	-	-	15	TGTGCCATCACCCCTCCTTTGGCCTTTGAGGAGACCCAGTACTTC	CAITPPLAFEETQYF
TRBV5-6	TRBJ2-5	-	-	14	TGTGCCAGCAGCTTACAGAGCGTCCAAGAGACCCAGTACTTC	CASSLQSVQETQYF
TRBV7-7	TRBJ2-1	-	-	13	TGTGCCAGCAGCTTACGTGTACTAGCCGGGCAGTTCTTC	CASSLRVLAGQFF
TRBV5-4	TRBJ2-7	-	once	14	TGTGCCAGCAGCTTACAGGACAGAGCCTACGAGCAGTACTTC	CASSLQDRAYEQYF
TRBV4-1	TRBJ2-7	-	few	13	TGCGCCAGCAGCCAAGAAACCGGTTTGGAGCAGTACTTC	CASSQETGLEQYF
TRBV2	TRBJ2-4	-	-	15	TGTGCCAGCAACACAAAATGGGGGTCCAAAAACATTCAGTACTTC	CASNTKWGSKNIQYF
TRBV9	TRBJ1-2	-	-	14	TGTGCCAGCAGCTTGGAGGGGTATAACTATGGCTACACCTTC	CASSLEGYNYGYTF